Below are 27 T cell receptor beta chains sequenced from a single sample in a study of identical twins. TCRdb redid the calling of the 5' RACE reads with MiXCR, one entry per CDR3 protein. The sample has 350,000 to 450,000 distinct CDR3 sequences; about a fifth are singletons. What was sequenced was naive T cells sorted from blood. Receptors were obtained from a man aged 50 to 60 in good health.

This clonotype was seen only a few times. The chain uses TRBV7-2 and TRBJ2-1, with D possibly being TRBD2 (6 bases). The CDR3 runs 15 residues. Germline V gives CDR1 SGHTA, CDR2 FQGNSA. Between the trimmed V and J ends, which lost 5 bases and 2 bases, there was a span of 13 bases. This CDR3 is CASSPGATAYNEQFF. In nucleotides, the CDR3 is TGTGCCAGCAGCCCGGGAGCGACCGCCTACAATGAGCAGTTCTTC.

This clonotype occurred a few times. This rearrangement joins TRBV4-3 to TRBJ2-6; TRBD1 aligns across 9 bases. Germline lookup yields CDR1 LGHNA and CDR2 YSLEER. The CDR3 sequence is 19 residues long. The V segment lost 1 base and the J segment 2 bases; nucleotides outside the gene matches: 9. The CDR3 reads CASSQGRGTGSAGANVLTF. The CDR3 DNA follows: TGCGCCAGCAGCCAAGGACGAGGGACAGGGTCTGCTGGGGCCAACGTCCTGACTTTC.

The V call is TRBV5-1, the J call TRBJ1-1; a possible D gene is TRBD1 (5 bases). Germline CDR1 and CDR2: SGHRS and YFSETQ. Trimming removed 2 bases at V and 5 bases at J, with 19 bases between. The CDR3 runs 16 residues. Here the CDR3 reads CASSFRNVGAVTEAFF. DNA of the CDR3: TGCGCCAGCAGCTTTAGAAACGTAGGGGCGGTTACTGAAGCTTTCTTT.

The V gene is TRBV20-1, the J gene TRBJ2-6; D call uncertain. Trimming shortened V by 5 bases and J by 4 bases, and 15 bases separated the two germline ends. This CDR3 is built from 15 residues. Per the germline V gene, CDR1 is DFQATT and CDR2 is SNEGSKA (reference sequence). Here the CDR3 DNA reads TGCAGTGCTGCCGAAGGAAGTCTGGGGGCCAACGTCCTGACTTTC. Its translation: CSAAEGSLGANVLTF.

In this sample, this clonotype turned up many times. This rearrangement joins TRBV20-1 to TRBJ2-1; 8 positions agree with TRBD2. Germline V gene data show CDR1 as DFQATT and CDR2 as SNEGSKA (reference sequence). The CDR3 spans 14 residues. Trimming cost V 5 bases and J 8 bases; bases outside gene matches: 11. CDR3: CSAVASGLTYEQFF. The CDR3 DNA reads TGCAGTGCTGTAGCTAGCGGGTTAACCTATGAGCAGTTCTTC.

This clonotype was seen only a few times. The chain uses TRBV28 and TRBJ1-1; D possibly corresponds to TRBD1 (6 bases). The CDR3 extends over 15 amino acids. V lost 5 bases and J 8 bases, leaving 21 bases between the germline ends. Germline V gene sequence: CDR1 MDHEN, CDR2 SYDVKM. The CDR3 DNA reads TGTGCCAGCAGTGCTTGGACAGCTTCTCCGTTAGAAGCTTTCTTT. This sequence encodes CASSAWTASPLEAFF.

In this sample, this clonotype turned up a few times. The CDR3 bases are TGTGCCAGCAACTCCTTTGGGGCTACCGGGGAGCTGTTTTTT. The encoded protein is CASNSFGATGELFF. V gene TRBV9 combines with J gene TRBJ2-2, with a tentative D call TRBD1 (5 bases). Germline assignment: CDR1 SGDLS and CDR2 YYNGEE. V was trimmed by 6 bases and J by 5 bases, leaving 14 bases between them. CDR3 length equals 14 residues.

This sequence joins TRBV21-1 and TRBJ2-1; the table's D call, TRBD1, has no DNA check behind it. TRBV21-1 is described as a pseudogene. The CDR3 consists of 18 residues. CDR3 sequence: CASNYAGTGAEKTWEQFF. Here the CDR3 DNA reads TGTGCCAGCAACTACGCCGGGACAGGGGCCGAAAAGACCTGGGAGCAGTTCTTC.

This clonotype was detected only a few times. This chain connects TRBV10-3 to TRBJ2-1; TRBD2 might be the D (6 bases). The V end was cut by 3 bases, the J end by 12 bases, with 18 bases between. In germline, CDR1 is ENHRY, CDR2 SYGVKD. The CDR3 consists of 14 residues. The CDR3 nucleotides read TGTGCCATCAGTGACCAAACTGAACGGCGGGGGCAGTTCTTC. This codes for CAISDQTERRGQFF.

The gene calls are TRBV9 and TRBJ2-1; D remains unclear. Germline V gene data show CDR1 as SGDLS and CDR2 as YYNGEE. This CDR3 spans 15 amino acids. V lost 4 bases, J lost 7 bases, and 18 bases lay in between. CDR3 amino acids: CASSSKGRVENEQFF. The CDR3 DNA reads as TGTGCCAGCAGCTCAAAAGGACGGGTTGAAAATGAGCAGTTCTTC. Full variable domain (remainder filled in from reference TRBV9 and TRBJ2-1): DSGVTQTPKHLITATGQRVTLRCSPRSGDLSVYWYQQSLDQGLQFLIQYYNGEERAKGNILERFSAQQFPDLHSELNLSSLELGDSALYFCASSSKGRVENEQFFGPGTRLTVL.

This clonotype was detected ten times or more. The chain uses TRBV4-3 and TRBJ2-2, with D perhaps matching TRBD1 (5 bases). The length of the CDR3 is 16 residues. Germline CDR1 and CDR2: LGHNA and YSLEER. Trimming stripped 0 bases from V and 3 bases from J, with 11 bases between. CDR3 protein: CASSQEHRRYTGELFF. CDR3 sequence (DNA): TGCGCCAGCAGCCAAGAACACAGGCGATACACCGGGGAGCTGTTTTTT.

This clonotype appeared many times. This CDR3 reads CASSLSWQGAYNEQFF. As DNA, the CDR3 is TGTGCCAGCAGTTTATCGTGGCAGGGGGCCTACAATGAGCAGTTCTTC. This chain joins TRBV27 and TRBJ2-1, with 7 bases matching TRBD1. CDR1 and CDR2 from the germline V gene are MNHEY and SMNVEV (reference sequence). The J segment lost 2 bases and the V segment lost 0 bases, leaving 4 bases of the junction unmatched. This CDR3 spans 16 amino acids.

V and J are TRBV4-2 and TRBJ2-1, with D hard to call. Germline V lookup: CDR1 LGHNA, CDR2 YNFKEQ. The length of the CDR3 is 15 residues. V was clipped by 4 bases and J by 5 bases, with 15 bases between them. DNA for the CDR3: TGTGCCAGCAGCCCTGGCGACCTGACCGACAATGAGCAGTTCTTC. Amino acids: CASSPGDLTDNEQFF.

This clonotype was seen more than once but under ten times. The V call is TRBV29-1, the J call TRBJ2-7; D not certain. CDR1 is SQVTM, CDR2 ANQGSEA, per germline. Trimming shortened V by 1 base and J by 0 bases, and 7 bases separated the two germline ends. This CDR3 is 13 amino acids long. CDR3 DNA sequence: TGCAGCGTTGAAGGCCCATACTCCTACGAGCAGTACTTC. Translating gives CSVEGPYSYEQYF.

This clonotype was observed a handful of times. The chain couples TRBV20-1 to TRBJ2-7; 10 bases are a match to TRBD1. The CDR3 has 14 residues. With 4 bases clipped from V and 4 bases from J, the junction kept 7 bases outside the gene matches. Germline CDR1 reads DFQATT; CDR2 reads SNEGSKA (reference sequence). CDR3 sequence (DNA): TGCAGTGCTACCGGGACAGGGGCCGTGTACGAGCAGTACTTC. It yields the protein CSATGTGAVYEQYF.

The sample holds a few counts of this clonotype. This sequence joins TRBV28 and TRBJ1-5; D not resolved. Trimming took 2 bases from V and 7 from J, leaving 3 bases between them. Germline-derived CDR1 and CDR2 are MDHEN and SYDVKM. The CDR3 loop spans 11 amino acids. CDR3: CASSLTQPQHF. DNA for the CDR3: TGTGCCAGCAGTTTAACGCAGCCCCAGCATTTT.

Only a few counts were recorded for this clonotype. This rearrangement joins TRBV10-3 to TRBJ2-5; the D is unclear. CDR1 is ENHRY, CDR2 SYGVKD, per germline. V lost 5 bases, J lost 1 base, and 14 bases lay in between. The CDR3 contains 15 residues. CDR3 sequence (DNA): TGTGCCATCAGTTCAGTGCTATCCGCCCAAGAGACCCAGTACTTC. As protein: CAISSVLSAQETQYF.

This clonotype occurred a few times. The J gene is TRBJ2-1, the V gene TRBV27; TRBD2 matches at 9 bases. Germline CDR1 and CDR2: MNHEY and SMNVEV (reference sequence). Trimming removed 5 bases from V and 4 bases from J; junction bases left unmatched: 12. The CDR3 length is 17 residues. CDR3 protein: CASSPPGWREGYNEQFF. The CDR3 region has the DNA TGTGCCAGCAGTCCCCCGGGGTGGCGGGAGGGTTACAATGAGCAGTTCTTC.

CDR3 nucleotides: TGTGCCAGCAGTATAGTCCTCGGGAACTCCTACGAGCAGTACTTC. Protein: CASSIVLGNSYEQYF. The chain links TRBV27 to TRBJ2-7, with D perhaps matching TRBD2 (5 bases). Looked up from germline, CDR1 is MNHEY and CDR2 is SMNVEV (reference sequence). This CDR3 has 15 residues. Deletions cut 5 bases from V and 0 bases from J, with 14 bases between.

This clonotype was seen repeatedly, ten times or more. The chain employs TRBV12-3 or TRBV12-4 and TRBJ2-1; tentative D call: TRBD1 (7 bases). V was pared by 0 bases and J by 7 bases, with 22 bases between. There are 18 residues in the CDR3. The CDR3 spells CASSLAQDRFPRGNEQFF. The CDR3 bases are TGTGCCAGCAGTTTAGCGCAGGACAGGTTCCCTCGGGGGAATGAGCAGTTCTTC.

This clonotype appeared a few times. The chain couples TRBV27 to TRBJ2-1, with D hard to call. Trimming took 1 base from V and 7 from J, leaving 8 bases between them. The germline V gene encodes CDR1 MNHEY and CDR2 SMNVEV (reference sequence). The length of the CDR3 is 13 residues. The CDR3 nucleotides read TGTGCCAGCAGTTTATTTGGAGCGAATGAGCAGTTCTTC. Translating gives CASSLFGANEQFF.

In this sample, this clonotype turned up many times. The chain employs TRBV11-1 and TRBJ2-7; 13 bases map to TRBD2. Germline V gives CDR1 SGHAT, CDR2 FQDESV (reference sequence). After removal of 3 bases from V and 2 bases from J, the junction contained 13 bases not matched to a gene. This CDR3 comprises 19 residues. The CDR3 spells CASSFPDRGLAGPTYEQYF. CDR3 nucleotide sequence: TGTGCCAGCAGCTTCCCGGACAGGGGACTAGCGGGACCGACCTACGAGCAGTACTTC.

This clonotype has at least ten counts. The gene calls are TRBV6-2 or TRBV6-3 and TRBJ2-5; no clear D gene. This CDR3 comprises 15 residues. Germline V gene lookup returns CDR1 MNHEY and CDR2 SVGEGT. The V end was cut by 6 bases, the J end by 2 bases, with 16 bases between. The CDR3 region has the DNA TGTGCCAGCAGCCCCTCCCGGTGGGAACAAGAGACCCAGTACTTC. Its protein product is CASSPSRWEQETQYF.

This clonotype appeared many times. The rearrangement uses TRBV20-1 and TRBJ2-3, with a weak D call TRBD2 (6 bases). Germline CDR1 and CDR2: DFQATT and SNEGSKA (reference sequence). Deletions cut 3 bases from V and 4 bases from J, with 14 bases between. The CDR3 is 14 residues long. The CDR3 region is CSARSGSWSDTQYF. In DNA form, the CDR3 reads TGCAGTGCTAGGTCCGGGAGTTGGTCAGATACGCAGTATTTT.

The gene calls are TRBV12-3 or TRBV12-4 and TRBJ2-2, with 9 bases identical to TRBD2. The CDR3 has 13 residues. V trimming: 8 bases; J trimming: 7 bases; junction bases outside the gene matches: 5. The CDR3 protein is CASSAGGGGELFF. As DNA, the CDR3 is TGTGCCAGCTCGGCGGGAGGGGGCGGGGAGCTGTTTTTT.

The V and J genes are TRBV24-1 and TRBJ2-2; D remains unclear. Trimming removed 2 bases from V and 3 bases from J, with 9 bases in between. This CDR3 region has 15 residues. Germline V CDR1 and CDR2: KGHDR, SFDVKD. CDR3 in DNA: TGTGCCACCAGTGATTCCGATCGGGACACCGGGGAGCTGTTTTTT. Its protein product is CATSDSDRDTGELFF.

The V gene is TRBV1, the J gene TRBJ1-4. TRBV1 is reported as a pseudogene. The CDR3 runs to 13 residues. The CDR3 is CEQGAKSIEKLFF. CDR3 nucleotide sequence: TGTGAGCAGGGAGCCAAGAGTATCGAAAAACTGTTTTTT.